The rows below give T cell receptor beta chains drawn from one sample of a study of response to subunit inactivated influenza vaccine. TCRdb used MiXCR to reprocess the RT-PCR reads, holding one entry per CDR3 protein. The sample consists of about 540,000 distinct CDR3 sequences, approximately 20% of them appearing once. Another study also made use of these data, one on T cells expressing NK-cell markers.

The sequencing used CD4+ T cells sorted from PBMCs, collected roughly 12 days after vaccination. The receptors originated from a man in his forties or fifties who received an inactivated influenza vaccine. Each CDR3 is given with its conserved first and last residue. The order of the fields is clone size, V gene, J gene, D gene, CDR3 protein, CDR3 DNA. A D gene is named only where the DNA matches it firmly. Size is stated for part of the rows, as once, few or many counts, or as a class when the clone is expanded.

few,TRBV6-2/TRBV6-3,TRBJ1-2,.,CASSYSTPSSGYTF,TGTGCCAGCAGTTACTCGACACCCTCCTCGGGCTACACCTTC
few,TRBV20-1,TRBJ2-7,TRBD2,CSARDVGGRSVYEQYF,TGCAGTGCTAGAGATGTTGGCGGGAGATCGGTCTACGAGCAGTACTTC
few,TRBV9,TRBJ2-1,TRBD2,CASSVRQGGLAGRNEQFF,TGTGCCAGCAGCGTAAGACAGGGGGGACTAGCGGGGAGAAATGAGCAGTTCTTC
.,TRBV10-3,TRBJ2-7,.,CAISDPATYEQYF,TGTGCCATCAGTGACCCGGCCACCTACGAGCAGTACTTC
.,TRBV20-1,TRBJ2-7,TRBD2,CSASGTSGRPIYEQYF,TGCAGTGCTTCGGGGACTAGCGGGAGGCCAATATACGAGCAGTACTTC
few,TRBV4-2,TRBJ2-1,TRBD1,CASSQDQGASYNEQFF,TGTGCCAGCAGCCAAGATCAGGGGGCCTCCTACAATGAGCAGTTCTTC
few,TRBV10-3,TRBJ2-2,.,CAISEGTIAPGELFF,TGTGCCATCAGTGAAGGGACCATAGCCCCCGGGGAGCTGTTTTTT
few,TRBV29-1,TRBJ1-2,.,CSASASNYGYTF,TGCAGCGCATCAGCCTCTAACTATGGCTACACCTTC
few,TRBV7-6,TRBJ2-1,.,CASSLVLVSSYNEQFF,TGTGCCAGCAGCTTAGTTCTAGTAAGTTCCTACAATGAGCAGTTCTTC
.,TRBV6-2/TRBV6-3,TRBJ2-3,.,CASSYGYAGTPDTQYF,TGTGCCAGCAGTTACGGGTATGCGGGAACCCCAGATACGCAGTATTTT
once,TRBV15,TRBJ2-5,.,CATSRGGGPQETQYF,TGTGCCACCAGCAGAGGCGGAGGCCCCCAAGAGACCCAGTACTTC
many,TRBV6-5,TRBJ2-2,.,CASSSPQGGNTGELFF,TGTGCCAGCAGTTCCCCCCAGGGGGGAAACACCGGGGAGCTGTTTTTT
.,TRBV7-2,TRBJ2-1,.,CASSYQGSYNEQFF,TGTGCCAGCAGCTACCAAGGTTCCTACAATGAGCAGTTCTTC
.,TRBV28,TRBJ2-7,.,CASSEGGLNSYEQYF,TGTGCCAGCAGTGAGGGGGGACTAAACTCCTACGAGCAGTACTTC
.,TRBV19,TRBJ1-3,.,CASKSSGSSGNTIYF,TGTGCCAGTAAAAGCTCAGGAAGTTCGGGAAACACCATATATTTT
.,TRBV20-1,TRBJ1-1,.,CSARLPLQGNTEAFF,TGCAGTGCTAGGCTTCCTCTACAGGGGAACACTGAAGCTTTCTTT
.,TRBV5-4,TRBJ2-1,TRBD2,CASSAGGSYNEQFF,TGTGCCAGCAGTGCGGGGGGATCATACAATGAGCAGTTCTTC
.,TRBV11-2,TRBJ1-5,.,CASSSGVREPQHF,TGTGCCAGCAGCTCAGGGGTTAGGGAGCCCCAGCATTTT
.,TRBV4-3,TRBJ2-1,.,CASSQGPGDFAKQFF,TGCGCCAGCAGCCAAGGCCCCGGGGACTTCGCCAAGCAGTTCTTC
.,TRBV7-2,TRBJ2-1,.,CASSQPLGATSYNEQFF,TGTGCCAGCAGCCAACCTCTCGGCGCAACCTCCTACAATGAGCAGTTCTTC
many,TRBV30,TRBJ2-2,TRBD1,CASGTGVGELFF,TGTGCCTCGGGGACAGGGGTCGGGGAGCTGTTTTTT
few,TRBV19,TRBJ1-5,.,CASTLGQTNQPQHF,TGTGCCAGTACATTGGGGCAGACGAATCAGCCCCAGCATTTT
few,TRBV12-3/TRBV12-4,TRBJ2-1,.,CASSWALSSYNEQFF,TGTGCCAGCAGTTGGGCTTTGAGCTCCTACAATGAGCAGTTCTTC
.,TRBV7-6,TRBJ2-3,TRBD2,CASTLLAGGQDTQYF,TGTGCCAGCACCCTTCTAGCGGGGGGGCAAGATACGCAGTATTTT
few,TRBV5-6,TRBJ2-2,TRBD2,CASSWTSGGPNTGELFF,TGTGCCAGCAGCTGGACTAGCGGGGGCCCGAACACCGGGGAGCTGTTTTTT
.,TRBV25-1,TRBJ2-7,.,CASSDTGTVGEQYF,TGTGCCAGCAGTGACACCGGGACCGTGGGCGAGCAGTACTTC
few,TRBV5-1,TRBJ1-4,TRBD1,CASSLGDRIYEKLFF,TGCGCCAGCAGCTTGGGGGACAGGATTTATGAAAAACTGTTTTTT
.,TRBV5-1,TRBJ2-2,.,CASSFSGRTTNTGELFF,TGCGCCAGCAGCTTTTCGGGACGGACCACGAACACCGGGGAGCTGTTTTTT
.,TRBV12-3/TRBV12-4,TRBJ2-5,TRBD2,CASSHRTSGYQETQYF,TGTGCCAGCAGCCACCGGACTAGCGGGTACCAAGAGACCCAGTACTTC
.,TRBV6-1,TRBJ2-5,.,CASREQGRGETQYF,TGTGCCAGCAGGGAACAGGGGCGGGGAGAGACCCAGTACTTC
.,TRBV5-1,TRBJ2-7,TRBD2,CASSAGLGSGLYEQYF,TGCGCCAGCAGCGCCGGACTAGGTTCAGGACTTTACGAGCAGTACTTC
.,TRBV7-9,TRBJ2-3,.,CASTWQGSSTDTQYF,TGTGCCAGCACCTGGCAGGGTTCTAGCACAGATACGCAGTATTTT
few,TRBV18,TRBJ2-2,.,CASSSRGSNTGELFF,TGTGCCAGCTCATCTCGAGGGTCGAACACCGGGGAGCTGTTTTTT
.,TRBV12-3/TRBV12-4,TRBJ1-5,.,CASSLDPGRGFQPQHF,TGTGCCAGCAGTTTAGATCCGGGCAGGGGATTTCAGCCCCAGCATTTT
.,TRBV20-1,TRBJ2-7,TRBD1,CSAKGQGAPYEQYF,TGCAGTGCTAAAGGACAGGGGGCACCCTACGAGCAGTACTTC
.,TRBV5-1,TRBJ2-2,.,CASSLEAGANTGELFF,TGCGCCAGCAGCTTGGAGGCAGGTGCGAACACCGGGGAGCTGTTTTTT
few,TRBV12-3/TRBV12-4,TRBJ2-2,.,CASSFSGVNTGELFF,TGTGCCAGCAGTTTTAGCGGAGTGAACACCGGGGAGCTGTTTTTT
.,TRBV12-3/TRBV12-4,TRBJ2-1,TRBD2,CASSLSPAGGLLSSYNEQFF,TGTGCCAGCAGTTTAAGTCCCGCGGGGGGGTTACTAAGCTCCTACAATGAGCAGTTCTTC
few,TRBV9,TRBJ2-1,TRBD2,CASSSRLAGGEQFF,TGTGCCAGCAGCTCACGACTAGCGGGAGGTGAGCAGTTCTTC
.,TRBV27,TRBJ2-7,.,CASSYRGDYEQYF,TGTGCCAGCAGTTACCGTGGAGACTACGAGCAGTACTTC
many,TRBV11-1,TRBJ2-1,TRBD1,CASSLDRGHEQFF,TGTGCCAGCAGCCTGGACAGGGGGCATGAGCAGTTCTTC
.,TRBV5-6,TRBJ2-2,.,CASSWDPSTTGELFF,TGTGCCAGCAGCTGGGACCCATCTACAACCGGGGAGCTGTTTTTT
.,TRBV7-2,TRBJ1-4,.,CASSTNGEKLFF,TGTGCCAGCAGCACGAACGGGGAAAAACTGTTTTTT
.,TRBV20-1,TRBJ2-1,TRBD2,CSARPRDGGEQFF,TGCAGTGCTAGACCCCGGGACGGGGGGGAGCAGTTCTTC
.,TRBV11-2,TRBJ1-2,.,CASSLDLAAGGGYTF,TGTGCCAGCAGCTTAGATTTGGCTGCCGGAGGGGGCTACACCTTC
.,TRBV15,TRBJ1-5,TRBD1,CATSKQGALKPQHF,TGTGCCACCAGCAAACAGGGGGCCCTGAAGCCCCAGCATTTT
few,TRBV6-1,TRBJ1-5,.,CASTTGGSNQPQHF,TGTGCCAGCACTACGGGGGGAAGCAATCAGCCCCAGCATTTT
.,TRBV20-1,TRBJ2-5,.,CSAKQGGETQYF,TGCAGTGCGAAGCAGGGTGGGGAGACCCAGTACTTC
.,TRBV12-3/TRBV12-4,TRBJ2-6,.,CASQRRGSGANVLTF,TGTGCCAGCCAAAGAAGGGGCTCTGGGGCCAACGTCCTGACTTTC
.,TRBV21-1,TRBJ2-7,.,CASSKEQAPLGTGPYEQYF,TGTGCCAGCAGCAAAGAACAAGCCCCCCTTGGGACGGGGCCCTACGAGCAGTACTTC
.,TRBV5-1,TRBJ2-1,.,CASSLATLVNEQFF,TGCGCCAGCAGCTTGGCGACCCTCGTTAATGAGCAGTTCTTC